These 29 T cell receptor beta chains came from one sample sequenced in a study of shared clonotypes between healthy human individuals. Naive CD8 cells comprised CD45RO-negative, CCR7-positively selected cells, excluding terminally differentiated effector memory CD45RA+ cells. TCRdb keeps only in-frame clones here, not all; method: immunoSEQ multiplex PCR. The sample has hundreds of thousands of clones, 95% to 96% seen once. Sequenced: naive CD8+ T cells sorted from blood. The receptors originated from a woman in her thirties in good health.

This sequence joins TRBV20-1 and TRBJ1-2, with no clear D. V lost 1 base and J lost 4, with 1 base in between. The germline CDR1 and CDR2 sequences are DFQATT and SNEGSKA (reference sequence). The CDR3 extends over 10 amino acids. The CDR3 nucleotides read TGCAGTGCTAGAGTCTATGGCTACACCTTC. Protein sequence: CSARVYGYTF.

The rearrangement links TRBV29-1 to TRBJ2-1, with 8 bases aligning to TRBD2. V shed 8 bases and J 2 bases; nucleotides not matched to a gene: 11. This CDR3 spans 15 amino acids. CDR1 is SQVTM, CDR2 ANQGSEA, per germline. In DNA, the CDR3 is TGCAGCTCCTGGGAGCGGGAGTGGGCCTACAATGAGCAGTTCTTC. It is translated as CSSWEREWAYNEQFF.

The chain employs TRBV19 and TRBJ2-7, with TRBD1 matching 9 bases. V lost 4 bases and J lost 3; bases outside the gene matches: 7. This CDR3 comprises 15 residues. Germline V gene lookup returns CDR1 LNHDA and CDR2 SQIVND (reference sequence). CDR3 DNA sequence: TGTGCCAGTAGTACCGGACAGGGGCATCGCTACGAGCAGTACTTC. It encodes CASSTGQGHRYEQYF.

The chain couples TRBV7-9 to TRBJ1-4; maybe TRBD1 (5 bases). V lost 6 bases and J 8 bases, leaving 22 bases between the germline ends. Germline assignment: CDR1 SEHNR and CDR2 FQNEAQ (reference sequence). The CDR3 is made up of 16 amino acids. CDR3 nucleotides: TGTGCCAGCAGTCTGGGGTTCGGGGGGTTCGGCGAAAAACTGTTTTTT. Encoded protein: CASSLGFGGFGEKLFF.

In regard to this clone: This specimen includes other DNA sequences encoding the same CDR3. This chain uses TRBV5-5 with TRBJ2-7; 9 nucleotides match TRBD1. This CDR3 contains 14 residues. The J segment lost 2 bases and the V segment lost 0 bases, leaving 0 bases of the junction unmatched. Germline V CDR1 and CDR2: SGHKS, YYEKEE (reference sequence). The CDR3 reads CASSLGQGAYEQYF. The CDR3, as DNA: TGTGCCAGCAGCTTGGGACAGGGGGCCTACGAGCAGTACTTC.

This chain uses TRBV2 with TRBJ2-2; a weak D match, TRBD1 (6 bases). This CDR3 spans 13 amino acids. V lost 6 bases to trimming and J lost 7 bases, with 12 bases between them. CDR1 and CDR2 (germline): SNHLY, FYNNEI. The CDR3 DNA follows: TGTGCCAGCAGACGGACAGACGGCGGGGAGCTGTTTTTT. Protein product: CASRRTDGGELFF.

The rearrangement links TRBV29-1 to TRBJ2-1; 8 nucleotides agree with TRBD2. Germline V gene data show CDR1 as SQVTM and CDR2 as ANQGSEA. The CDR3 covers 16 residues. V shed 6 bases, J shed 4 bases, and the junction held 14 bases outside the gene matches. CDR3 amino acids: CSVKLAVLLSYNEQFF. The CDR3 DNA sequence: TGCAGCGTGAAACTAGCGGTCCTACTCTCTTACAATGAGCAGTTCTTC.

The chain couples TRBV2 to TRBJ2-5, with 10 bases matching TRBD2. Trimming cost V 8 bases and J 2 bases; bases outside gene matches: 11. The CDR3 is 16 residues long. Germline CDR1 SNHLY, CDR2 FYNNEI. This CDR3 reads CASFGSGRSRQETQYF. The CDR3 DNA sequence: TGTGCCAGCTTCGGTAGCGGGAGGTCCCGACAAGAGACCCAGTACTTC.

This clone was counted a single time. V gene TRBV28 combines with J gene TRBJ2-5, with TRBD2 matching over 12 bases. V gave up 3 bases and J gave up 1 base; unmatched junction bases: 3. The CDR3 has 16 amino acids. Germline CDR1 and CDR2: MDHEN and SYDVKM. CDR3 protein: CASSLGTSGFQETQYF. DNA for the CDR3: TGTGCCAGCAGTTTGGGGACTAGCGGGTTCCAAGAGACCCAGTACTTC.

The CDR3 bases are TGTGCCAGCAGCCAACGACAGGGCGACACCGGGGAGCTGTTTTTT. Amino acids: CASSQRQGDTGELFF. The chain couples TRBV14 to TRBJ2-2; 7 bases line up with TRBD1. Germline CDR1 SGHDN, CDR2 FVKESK. The junction had 3 bases not matched to a gene; V was cut back by 2 bases and J by 3 bases. The CDR3 totals 15 residues. Filled out from reference TRBV14 and TRBJ2-2, the complete variable domain reads EAGVTQFPSHSVIEKGQTVTLRCDPISGHDNLYWYRRVMGKEIKFLLHFVKESKQDESGMPNNRFLAERTGGTYSTLKVQPAELEDSGVYFCASSQRQGDTGELFFGEGSRLTVL.

DNA for the CDR3: TGCGCCAGCAGCCGCTACAGACAGGGGATTACGAACACTGAAGCTTTCTTT. It codes for CASSRYRQGITNTEAFF. The rearrangement links TRBV4-1 to TRBJ1-1; 8 bases match TRBD1. CDR1 and CDR2 from the germline V gene are MGHRA and YSYEKL. This CDR3 has 17 amino acids. V was clipped by 4 bases and J by 1 base; unmatched bases: 11.

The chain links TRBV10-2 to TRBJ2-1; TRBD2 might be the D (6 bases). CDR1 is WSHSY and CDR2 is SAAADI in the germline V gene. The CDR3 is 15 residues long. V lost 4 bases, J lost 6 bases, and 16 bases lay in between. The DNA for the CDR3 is TGCGCCAGCAGTGTGGCGGGACCAGCCCTCAATGAGCAGTTCTTC. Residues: CASSVAGPALNEQFF.

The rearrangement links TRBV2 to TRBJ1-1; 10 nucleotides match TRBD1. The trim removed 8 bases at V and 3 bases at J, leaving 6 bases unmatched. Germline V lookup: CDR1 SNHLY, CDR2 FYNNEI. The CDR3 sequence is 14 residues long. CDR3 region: CASRDRGSYTEAFF. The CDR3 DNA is TGTGCCAGCCGGGACAGGGGCTCGTACACTGAAGCTTTCTTT.

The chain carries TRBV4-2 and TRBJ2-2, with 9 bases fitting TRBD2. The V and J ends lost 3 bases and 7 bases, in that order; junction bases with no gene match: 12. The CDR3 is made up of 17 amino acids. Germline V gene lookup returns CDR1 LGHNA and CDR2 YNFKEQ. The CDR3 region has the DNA TGTGCCAGCAGCCAGGGGGCTAGCGGGACCCCTGGCGGGGAGCTGTTTTTT. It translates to CASSQGASGTPGGELFF.

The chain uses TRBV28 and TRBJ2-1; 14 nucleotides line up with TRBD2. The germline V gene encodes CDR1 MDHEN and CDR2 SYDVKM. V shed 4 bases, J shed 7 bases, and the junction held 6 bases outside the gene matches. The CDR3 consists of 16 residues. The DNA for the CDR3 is TGTGCCAGCAGTTCGGGGGGGACTAGCGGGAGAAATGAGCAGTTCTTC. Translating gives CASSSGGTSGRNEQFF.

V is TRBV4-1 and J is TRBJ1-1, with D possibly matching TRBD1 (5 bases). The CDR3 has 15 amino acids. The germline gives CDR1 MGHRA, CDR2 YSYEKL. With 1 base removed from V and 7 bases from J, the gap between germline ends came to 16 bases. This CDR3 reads CASSQVGQGLGEAFF. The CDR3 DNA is TGCGCCAGCAGCCAAGTTGGCCAGGGATTAGGTGAAGCTTTCTTT.

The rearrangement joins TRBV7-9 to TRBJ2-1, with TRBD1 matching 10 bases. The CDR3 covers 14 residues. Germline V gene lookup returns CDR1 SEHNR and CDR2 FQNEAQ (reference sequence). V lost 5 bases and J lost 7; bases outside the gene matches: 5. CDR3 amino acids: CASSPWTGGNEQFF. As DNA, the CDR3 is TGTGCCAGCAGCCCGTGGACAGGGGGTAATGAGCAGTTCTTC. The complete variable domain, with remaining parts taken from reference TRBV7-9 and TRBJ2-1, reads DTGVSQNPRHKITKRGQNVTFRCDPISEHNRLYWYRQTLGQGPEFLTYFQNEAQLEKSRLLSDRFSAERPKGSFSTLEIQRTEQGDSAMYLCASSPWTGGNEQFFGPGTRLTVL.

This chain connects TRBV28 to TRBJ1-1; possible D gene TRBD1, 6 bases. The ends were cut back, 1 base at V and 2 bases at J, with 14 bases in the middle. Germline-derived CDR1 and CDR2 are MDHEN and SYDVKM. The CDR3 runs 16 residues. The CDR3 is CASSLYAGAPNTEAFF. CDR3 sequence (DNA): TGTGCCAGCAGTTTATATGCAGGGGCTCCTAACACTGAAGCTTTCTTT.

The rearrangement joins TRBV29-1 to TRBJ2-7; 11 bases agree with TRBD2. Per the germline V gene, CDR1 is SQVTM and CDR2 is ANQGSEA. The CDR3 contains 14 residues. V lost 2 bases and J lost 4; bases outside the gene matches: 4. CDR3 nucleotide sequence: TGCAGCGTTGAAAGCCTAGCGGGAGGATACGAGCAGTACTTC. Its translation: CSVESLAGGYEQYF.

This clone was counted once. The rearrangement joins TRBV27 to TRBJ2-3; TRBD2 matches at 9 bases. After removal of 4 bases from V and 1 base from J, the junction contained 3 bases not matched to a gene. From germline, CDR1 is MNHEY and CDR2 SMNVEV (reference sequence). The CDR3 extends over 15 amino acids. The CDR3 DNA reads TGTGCCAGCAGTTGGGCTAGCGGGGGCACAGATACGCAGTATTTT. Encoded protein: CASSWASGGTDTQYF.

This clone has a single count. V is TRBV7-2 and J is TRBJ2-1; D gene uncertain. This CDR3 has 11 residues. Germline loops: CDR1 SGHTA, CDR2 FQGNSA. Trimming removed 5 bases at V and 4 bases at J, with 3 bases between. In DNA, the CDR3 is TGTGCCAGCAGCCCTTACAATGAGCAGTTCTTC. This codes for CASSPYNEQFF.

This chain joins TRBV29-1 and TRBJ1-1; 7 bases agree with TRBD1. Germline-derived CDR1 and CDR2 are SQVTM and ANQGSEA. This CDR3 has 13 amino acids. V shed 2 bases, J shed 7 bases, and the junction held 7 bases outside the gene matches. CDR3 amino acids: CSVERDSRLEAFF. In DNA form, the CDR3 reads TGCAGCGTTGAAAGGGACAGCAGACTTGAAGCTTTCTTT.

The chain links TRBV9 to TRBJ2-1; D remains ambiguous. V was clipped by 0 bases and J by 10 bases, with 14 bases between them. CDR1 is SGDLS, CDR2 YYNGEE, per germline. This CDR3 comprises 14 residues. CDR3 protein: CASSVVESGLEQFF. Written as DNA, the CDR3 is TGTGCCAGCAGCGTAGTGGAAAGTGGGTTAGAGCAGTTCTTC.

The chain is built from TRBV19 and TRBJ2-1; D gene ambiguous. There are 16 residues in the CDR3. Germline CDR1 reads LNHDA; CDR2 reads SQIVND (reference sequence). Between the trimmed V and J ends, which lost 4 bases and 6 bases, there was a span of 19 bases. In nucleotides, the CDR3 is TGTGCCAGTAGTACTATCGACATCCGGTGGCGCAATGAGCAGTTCTTC. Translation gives CASSTIDIRWRNEQFF.

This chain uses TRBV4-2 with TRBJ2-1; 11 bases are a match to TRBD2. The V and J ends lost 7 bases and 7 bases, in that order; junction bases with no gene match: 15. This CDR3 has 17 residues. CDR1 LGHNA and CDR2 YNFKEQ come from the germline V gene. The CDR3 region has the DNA TGTGCCAGCACCCACTCCGGGGTTACTAGCGGGAGTAATGAGCAGTTCTTC. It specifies CASTHSGVTSGSNEQFF.

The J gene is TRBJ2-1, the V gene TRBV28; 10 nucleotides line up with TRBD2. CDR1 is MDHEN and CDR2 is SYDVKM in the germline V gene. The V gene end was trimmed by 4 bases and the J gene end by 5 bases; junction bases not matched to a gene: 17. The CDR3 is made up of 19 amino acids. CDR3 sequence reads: CASSYSGRATGALNNEQFF. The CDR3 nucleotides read TGTGCCAGCAGTTACAGCGGGAGGGCTACGGGCGCTTTGAACAATGAGCAGTTCTTC.

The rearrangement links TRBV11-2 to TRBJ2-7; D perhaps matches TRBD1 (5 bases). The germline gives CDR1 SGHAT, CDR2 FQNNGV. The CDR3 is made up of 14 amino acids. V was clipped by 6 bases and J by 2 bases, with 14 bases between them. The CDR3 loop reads CASSHHPRAYEQYF. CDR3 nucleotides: TGTGCCAGCAGTCATCATCCCAGGGCCTACGAGCAGTACTTC.

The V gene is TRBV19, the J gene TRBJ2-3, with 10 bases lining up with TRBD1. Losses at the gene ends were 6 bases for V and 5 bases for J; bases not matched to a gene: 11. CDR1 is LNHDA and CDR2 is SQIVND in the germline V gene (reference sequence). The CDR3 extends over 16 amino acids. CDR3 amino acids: CASSIRQGALEDTQYF. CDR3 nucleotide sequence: TGTGCCAGTAGCATAAGACAGGGGGCGTTGGAAGATACGCAGTATTTT.

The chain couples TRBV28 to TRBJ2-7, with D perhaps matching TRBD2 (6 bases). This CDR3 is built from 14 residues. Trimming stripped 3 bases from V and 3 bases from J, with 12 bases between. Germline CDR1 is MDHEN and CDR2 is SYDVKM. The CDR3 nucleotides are TGTGCCAGCAGTTTTATTGGGGGAGGCTACGAGCAGTACTTC. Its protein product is CASSFIGGGYEQYF.